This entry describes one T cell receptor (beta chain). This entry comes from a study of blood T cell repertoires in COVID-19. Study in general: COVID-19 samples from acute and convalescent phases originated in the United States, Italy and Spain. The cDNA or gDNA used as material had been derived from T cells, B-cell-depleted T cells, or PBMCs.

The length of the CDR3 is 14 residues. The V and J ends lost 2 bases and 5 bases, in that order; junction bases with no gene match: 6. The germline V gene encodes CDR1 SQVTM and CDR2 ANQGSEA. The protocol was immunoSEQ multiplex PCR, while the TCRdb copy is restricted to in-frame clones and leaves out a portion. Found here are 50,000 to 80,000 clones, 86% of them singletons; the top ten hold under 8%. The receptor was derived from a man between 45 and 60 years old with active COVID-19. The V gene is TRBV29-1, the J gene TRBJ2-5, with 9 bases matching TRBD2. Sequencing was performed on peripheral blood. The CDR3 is CSVERRGGQETQYF. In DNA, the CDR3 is TGCAGCGTTGAACGGCGGGGGGGCCAGGAGACCCAGTACTTC.